The entry below gives a single T cell receptor beta chain sequence along with its context. The sample holds a few counts of this clonotype. This clone's antigen is unknown. Within one base of it there is no much larger clone, and no base qualities were kept. The data stem from a study of T cells after yellow fever vaccination (dated by TCRdb to the late 2010s). The study in broad terms: Libraries from fractions with low cell numbers were prepared with the SMART-Seq v4 Ultra Low Input RNA kit. Blood samples were taken at several timepoints before and after primary and secondary immunization, and bulk PBMC replicates and cell subsets were isolated. Two healthy male donors, one aged 18 to 29 and one aged 30 to 40 years, made up the cohort. To follow T-cell clones before and after primary and booster YFV17D yellow fever vaccination, bulk TCR alpha and beta repertoires were sequenced over time. Overall results and qualifications from the work: A small fraction of clonotypes showed up in both the CD4 and CD8 compartments, probably as a result of convergent recombination. Most clones expanded after primary vaccination (almost 97% of CD4 and around nine tenths of CD8) were re-detected after the booster, suggesting that broad memory maintenance occurred. FACS-sorted repertoires could contain abundant contaminating clonotypes from the bulk population, so computational filtering was required. Because the study included only two donors, the extent to which the findings can be generalized is limited. The secondary T-cell response was weaker than the primary response but faster, peaking on day 5 instead of day 15.

The CDR3 starts with the cysteine, ends with the phenylalanine, and has 16 residues. Here the CDR3 DNA is all that survives: 48 bases in frame from base 1. Relative to germline, V is missing 5 bases and J is missing 9 bases, with 16 bases of the junction outside any gene match. The germline V gene sets CDR1 to ENHRY and CDR2 to SYGVKD. Taken with the paper, the label for treatment or condition translates to: live attenuated yellow fever vaccine strain. At each blood-draw timepoint, two biological replicates of bulk PBMCs were obtained. PBMCs were isolated from peripheral blood using a standard Ficoll-Paque protocol. RNA was extracted with TriZol from bulk PBMCs, CD4 and CD8 fractions, and dextramer-positive and dextramer-negative fractions. Sequencing relied on an Illumina NovaSeq 6000. TCR cDNA was synthesized by 5'RACE template switching, through which a universal primer site and unique molecular identifiers were introduced. cDNA synthesis was primed from both the TCR alpha and TCR beta constant segments. Library amplification involved two PCR steps, and the second step added sample barcodes and sequencing adapters. Libraries were sequenced on Illumina HiSeq 2500 (2x100 bp) or NovaSeq (2x150 bp). Regarding the original processing steps: MIGEC was used to demultiplex reads and collapse the reads into UMI consensus sequences, and MiXCR was used for V(D)J alignment. Vaccine-responding clonotypes were identified with edgeR using replicate PBMC samples, with FDR below 0.01 and a log2 fold change above 5 up to day 15 being required. Bulk clonotypes were assigned CD4 or CD8 identity according to which sequenced CD4 or CD8 repertoire held them at higher abundance. Clones were called with MiXCR by TCRdb after fastp trimmed the public reads at Q25, and only in-frame beta chains were retained. Every entry covers one CDR3 protein and lists the most common genes and DNA from its rows. TCRdb, not the original authors, processed these V and J calls. Across this sample there are approximately 450,000 distinct CDR3 sequences, with over 15% seen only once. Roughly a sixth of the sample comes from the top ten.

The V and J segments used are TRBV10-3 and TRBJ2-1, and 7 bases in between align with TRBD2. The sequence was collected from a man younger than 30 who received the YFV17D yellow fever vaccine. Specimen: PBMCs, collected before the yellow fever booster vaccination. The CDR3 here reads CAISPTYGLVSVEQFF. The nucleotides are TGTGCCATCAGTCCCACTTATGGACTAGTGTCGGTTGAGCAGTTCTTC.